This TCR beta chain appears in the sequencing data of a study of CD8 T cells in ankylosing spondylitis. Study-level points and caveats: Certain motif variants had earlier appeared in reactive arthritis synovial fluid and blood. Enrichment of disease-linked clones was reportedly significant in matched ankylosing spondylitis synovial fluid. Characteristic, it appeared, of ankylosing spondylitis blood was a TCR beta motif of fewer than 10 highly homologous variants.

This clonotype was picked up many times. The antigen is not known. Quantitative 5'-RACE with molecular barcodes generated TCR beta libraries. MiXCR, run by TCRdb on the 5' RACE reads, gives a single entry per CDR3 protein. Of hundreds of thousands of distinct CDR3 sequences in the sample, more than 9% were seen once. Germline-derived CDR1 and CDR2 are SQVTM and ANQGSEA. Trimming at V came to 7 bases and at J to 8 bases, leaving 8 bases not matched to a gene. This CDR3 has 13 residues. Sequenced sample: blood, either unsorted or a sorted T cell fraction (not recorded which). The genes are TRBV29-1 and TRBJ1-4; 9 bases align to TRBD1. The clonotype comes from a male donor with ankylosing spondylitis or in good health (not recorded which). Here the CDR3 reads CSAGDRDSEKLFF. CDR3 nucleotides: TGCAGCGCTGGGGACAGGGACTCGGAAAAACTGTTTTTT.